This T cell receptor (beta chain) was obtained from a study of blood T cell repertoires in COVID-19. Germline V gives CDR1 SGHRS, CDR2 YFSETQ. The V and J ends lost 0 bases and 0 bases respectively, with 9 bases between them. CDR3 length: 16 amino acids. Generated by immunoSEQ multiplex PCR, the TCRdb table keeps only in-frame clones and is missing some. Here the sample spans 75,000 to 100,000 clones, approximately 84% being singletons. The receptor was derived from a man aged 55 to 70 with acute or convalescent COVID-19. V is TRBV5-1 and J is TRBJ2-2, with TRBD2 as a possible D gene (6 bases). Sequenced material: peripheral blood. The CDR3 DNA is TGCGCCAGCAGCTTGGATCCGGGGGCGAACACCGGGGAGCTGTTTTTT. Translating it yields CASSLDPGANTGELFF.